Listed below are T cell receptor beta chains from one sample, sequenced in a study of cytomegalovirus exposure and HLA in healthy donors. Libraries were prepared by immunoSEQ multiplex PCR; TCRdb keeps only in-frame clonotypes and omits some of them. The table lists about 52,000 clones, about three quarters of them singletons, with about 3% in the top ten. The sample was PBMCs. All receptors derive from a man aged 18 to 29 in good health and CMV-seronegative. CDR3s include the opening cysteine and the closing phenylalanine or tryptophan. The D gene is left open where the match is weak. A clone size is listed for some rows: how often the clone was seen (once, few, many), or a class if it is expanded.

clone size,J gene,D gene,V gene,CDR3 protein,CDR3 DNA
-,TRBJ2-1,-,TRBV9,CASSPRSQNNEQFF,TGTGCCAGCAGCCCTCGTAGCCAGAACAATGAGCAGTTCTTC
-,TRBJ1-6,TRBD1,TRBV6-5,CASSITGVSPLHF,TGTGCCAGCAGTATAACAGGGGTTTCACCCCTCCACTTT
-,TRBJ1-2,TRBD1,TRBV6-1,CATYPGQGAYGYTF,TGTGCCACCTACCCGGGACAGGGGGCCTATGGCTACACCTTC
-,TRBJ2-1,-,TRBV4-2,CASSQFHRDRYNEQFF,TGTGCCAGCAGCCAATTCCACAGGGATCGCTACAATGAGCAGTTCTTC
few,TRBJ1-5,-,TRBV2,CASSDQMRQHF,TGTGCCAGCAGTGACCAAATGAGGCAACATTTT
once,TRBJ1-5,-,TRBV7-9,CASSLTGSNQPQHF,TGTGCCAGCAGCTTAACAGGGAGCAATCAGCCCCAGCATTTT
-,TRBJ2-7,TRBD1,TRBV5-1,CASSWATGPTYEQYF,TGCGCCAGCAGCTGGGCGACAGGGCCTACCTACGAGCAGTACTTC
-,TRBJ1-1,-,TRBV4-1,CASSQDGLRTEAFF,TGCGCCAGCAGCCAAGACGGTTTGAGGACTGAAGCTTTCTTT
few,TRBJ1-2,-,TRBV12-5,CASGLTGSRGYTF,TGTGCTAGTGGTTTGACAGGCTCGAGAGGCTACACCTTC
once,TRBJ2-7,TRBD2,TRBV29-1,CSVDSTSGYEQYF,TGCAGCGTTGATTCGACTAGCGGCTACGAGCAGTACTTC
-,TRBJ1-6,-,TRBV18,CASSPPNETGKSPLHF,TGTGCCAGCTCACCACCTAACGAGACAGGAAAATCACCCCTCCACTTT
-,TRBJ2-2,-,TRBV19,CASRPGTGELFF,TGTGCCAGTAGGCCAGGAACCGGGGAGCTGTTTTTT
-,TRBJ2-5,-,TRBV5-4,CASSPIRSGASETQYF,TGTGCCAGCAGCCCGATACGCTCAGGGGCGTCAGAGACCCAGTACTTC
-,TRBJ2-7,-,TRBV6-1,CASTHGSNEQYF,TGTGCCAGCACCCACGGTTCAAACGAACAGTACTTC
-,TRBJ1-2,TRBD1,TRBV28,CASSLPLTGLYGYTF,TGTGCCAGCAGTTTACCCCTGACAGGGCTCTATGGCTACACCTTC
-,TRBJ2-2,TRBD2,TRBV4-3,CASSQARAGGQGGGELFF,TGCGCCAGCAGCCAAGCACGAGCGGGAGGGCAAGGAGGGGGGGAGCTGTTTTTT
-,TRBJ1-1,TRBD1,TRBV29-1,CSAGTAMNTEAFF,TGCAGCGCTGGGACAGCCATGAACACTGAAGCTTTCTTT
-,TRBJ2-7,-,TRBV6-1,CASSEGLAGEQYF,TGTGCCAGCAGTGAAGGGCTAGCTGGGGAGCAGTACTTC
-,TRBJ2-1,-,TRBV15,CATSRGRDNNEQFF,TGTGCCACCAGCAGAGGGCGGGATAACAATGAGCAGTTCTTC
-,TRBJ1-5,-,TRBV4-3,CASSQEAGSNQPQHF,TGCGCCAGCAGCCAAGAAGCAGGGAGCAATCAGCCCCAGCATTTT
-,TRBJ1-2,TRBD1,TRBV5-6,CASSSGQGNYGYTF,TGTGCCAGCAGCTCGGGACAGGGCAACTATGGCTACACCTTC
-,TRBJ2-7,-,TRBV18,CASSPPARVHEQYF,TGTGCCAGCTCACCACCAGCCAGGGTCCACGAGCAGTACTTC
-,TRBJ2-1,TRBD2,TRBV5-1,CASSRLAGGPGEQFF,TGCGCCAGCAGCCGACTAGCGGGAGGGCCGGGTGAGCAGTTCTTC
-,TRBJ2-7,-,TRBV15,CATSRDRPSYEQYF,TGTGCCACCAGCAGGGACAGACCTTCCTACGAGCAGTACTTC
once,TRBJ2-2,-,TRBV5-1,CASSLPTGMRDTGELFF,TGCGCCAGCAGCTTGCCTACAGGGATGAGGGACACCGGGGAGCTGTTTTTT
-,TRBJ2-1,TRBD2,TRBV29-1,CSARTSGRADEQFF,TGCAGCGCAAGGACTAGCGGGAGAGCCGATGAGCAGTTCTTC
-,TRBJ2-2,-,TRBV6-4,CASSDSSGNTGELFF,TGTGCCAGCAGTGACTCTAGCGGGAACACCGGGGAGCTGTTTTTT
-,TRBJ2-7,TRBD1,TRBV7-2,CASSTGQAIYEQYF,TGTGCCAGCAGTACGGGACAGGCGATATACGAGCAGTACTTC
few,TRBJ2-7,-,TRBV5-1,CASSLVGGEYEQYF,TGCGCCAGCAGCTTGGTAGGGGGGGAGTACGAGCAGTACTTC
-,TRBJ2-7,TRBD2,TRBV5-4,CASSLAGLAGAYEQYF,TGTGCCAGCAGCTTGGCCGGACTAGCGGGGGCCTACGAGCAGTACTTC
-,TRBJ2-7,TRBD2,TRBV5-4,CASRQGLDGSEQYF,TGTGCCAGCAGACAGGGACTAGACGGCTCCGAGCAGTACTTC
-,TRBJ2-7,TRBD1,TRBV5-1,CASSSSMDRSYEQYF,TGCGCCAGCAGCTCCTCCATGGACAGGTCCTACGAGCAGTACTTC
-,TRBJ1-2,TRBD1,TRBV5-6,CASSLDRAEGYTF,TGTGCCAGCAGCCTCGACAGGGCGGAAGGCTACACCTTC
-,TRBJ2-7,-,TRBV28,CASSLPQGVGGEQYF,TGTGCCAGCAGTTTACCCCAGGGGGTTGGGGGGGAGCAGTACTTC
-,TRBJ2-1,-,TRBV6-1,CALGGGTEGYNEQFF,TGTGCGTTAGGTGGCGGGACAGAGGGTTACAATGAGCAGTTCTTC
-,TRBJ2-6,TRBD2,TRBV4-1,CASSRKWEGSSGANVLTF,TGCGCCAGCAGCCGCAAGTGGGAGGGGAGCTCTGGGGCCAACGTCCTGACTTTC
-,TRBJ2-7,-,TRBV7-2,CASSSPLDSYHRYF,TGTGCCAGCAGCTCCCCATTAGACAGCTATCATCGGTACTTC
-,TRBJ1-6,-,TRBV5-1,CASSRGGGAVNSPLHF,TGCGCCAGCAGCCGAGGTGGGGGGGCAGTTAATTCACCCCTCCACTTT
-,TRBJ1-5,-,TRBV30,CAWRDGGAGQPQHF,TGTGCCTGGAGGGATGGGGGGGCTGGGCAGCCCCAGCATTTT
-,TRBJ2-6,-,TRBV5-1,CASSFLTGASSGANVLTF,TGCGCCAGCAGCTTCCTAACTGGGGCCTCCTCTGGGGCCAACGTCCTGACTTTC
-,TRBJ1-6,TRBD1,TRBV4-3,CASSQGRGQGDSPLHF,TGCGCCAGCAGCCAAGGGAGGGGACAGGGCGACTCACCCCTCCACTTT
-,TRBJ1-4,-,TRBV9,CASSVSFNEKLFF,TGTGCCAGCAGCGTCTCCTTTAATGAAAAACTGTTTTTT
-,TRBJ2-5,-,TRBV4-3,CASSQDLRGSAVQETQYF,TGCGCCAGCAGCCAAGATCTCCGGGGATCGGCGGTCCAAGAGACCCAGTACTTC
-,TRBJ2-3,TRBD2,TRBV13,CASSLYVRTSGRAGIDTQYF,TGTGCCAGCAGCTTATATGTTCGGACTAGCGGGAGGGCCGGGATAGATACGCAGTATTTT
-,TRBJ1-2,TRBD1,TRBV30,CAWTPWGQGVGYTF,TGTGCCTGGACTCCCTGGGGACAGGGGGTAGGCTACACCTTC
once,TRBJ1-2,TRBD1,TRBV6-1,CASSEGGGGNYGYTF,TGTGCCAGCAGTGAAGGAGGAGGGGGCAACTATGGCTACACCTTC
-,TRBJ2-7,-,TRBV29-1,CSASGVSYEQYF,TGCAGCGCCTCAGGGGTCTCCTACGAGCAGTACTTC
-,TRBJ2-7,-,TRBV15,CATSRDRGEQYF,TGTGCCACCAGCAGAGATCGGGGAGAGCAGTACTTC
once,TRBJ2-5,TRBD2,TRBV6-6,CASSVFSGRVQETQYF,TGTGCCAGCAGCGTATTTAGCGGGAGGGTTCAAGAGACCCAGTACTTC
-,TRBJ2-2,-,TRBV18,CASSPLSGGELFF,TGTGCCAGCTCACCATTGAGCGGCGGGGAGCTGTTTTTT
-,TRBJ2-3,-,TRBV19,CASSRPGYGTQYF,TGTGCCAGTAGTCGACCGGGATATGGTACGCAGTATTTT
once,TRBJ1-2,-,TRBV4-2,CASSQVGGYLNYGYTF,TGTGCCAGCAGCCAAGTCGGGGGGTATCTCAACTATGGCTACACCTTC
-,TRBJ2-5,-,TRBV4-3,CASSQGGTQYF,TGCGCCAGCAGCCAGGGGGGGACCCAGTACTTC
few,TRBJ1-1,-,TRBV5-1,CASSLAGLEAFF,TGCGCCAGCAGTTTGGCAGGCTTGGAAGCTTTCTTT
-,TRBJ1-1,TRBD1,TRBV7-2,CASSLRTGFTEAFF,TGTGCCAGCAGCTTAAGGACAGGGTTCACTGAAGCTTTCTTT
few,TRBJ1-1,TRBD1,TRBV7-9,CASSPENRGAEAFF,TGTGCCAGCAGCCCGGAGAACAGGGGCGCTGAAGCTTTCTTT
once,TRBJ1-3,-,TRBV7-2,CASSPRGGTGNTIYF,TGTGCCAGCAGCCCACGGGGCGGGACTGGAAACACCATATATTTT
-,TRBJ2-7,-,TRBV5-1,CARVTGSTGSSYEQYF,TGCGCCAGAGTCACGGGGTCCACAGGGAGCTCCTACGAGCAGTACTTC
-,TRBJ2-2,-,TRBV18,CASSSERRSGELFF,TGTGCCAGCTCCTCTGAGCGGCGTAGCGGGGAGCTGTTTTTT